The 28 T cell receptor beta chains listed next were all sequenced from one sample in a study of OX40 agonist ivuxolimab in advanced cancers. Generated by immunoSEQ multiplex PCR, the TCRdb table keeps only in-frame clones and is missing some. The sample records roughly 65,000 clones, 70% to 90% being singletons. The sequenced sample was CD4+ or CD8+ T cells sorted from blood, obtained in a trial of the OX40 agonist ivuxolimab. These TCRs come from an adult with an advanced solid tumor such as melanoma, head and neck, liver or kidney cancer.

V and J are TRBV27 and TRBJ2-1, with 13 bases fitting TRBD2. V shed 3 bases, J shed 7 bases, and the junction held 3 bases outside the gene matches. This CDR3 spans 15 amino acids. The V gene's germline CDR1 is MNHEY and CDR2 SMNVEV (reference sequence). Here the CDR3 DNA reads TGTGCCAGCAGTTTCGGGGGACTAGCGGGGAATGAGCAGTTCTTC. It specifies CASSFGGLAGNEQFF.

V and J are TRBV23-1 and TRBJ2-1; 10 nucleotides align to TRBD1. TRBV23-1 is an ORF, with its function uncertain. The CDR3 spans 19 residues. V was clipped by 6 bases and J by 1 base; unmatched bases: 15. CDR3 protein: CASSETGGELASSYNEQFF. The CDR3 nucleotides are TGCGCCAGCAGCGAGACAGGGGGCGAACTAGCGTCATCCTACAATGAGCAGTTCTTC.

The CDR3 DNA sequence: TGCGCCAGCAGCTTCAGGGGAGGATTCAACCAAGAGACCCAGTACTTC. Its protein is CASSFRGGFNQETQYF. The V gene is TRBV5-1, the J gene TRBJ2-5; the D call may be TRBD1 or TRBD2 (6 bases each). V was cut by 2 bases and J by 0 bases, with 14 bases left in between. The CDR3 covers 16 residues. Germline V gene lookup returns CDR1 SGHRS and CDR2 YFSETQ.

This clone has just a few counts. This chain links TRBV7-9 with TRBJ1-1; possible D gene TRBD1, 6 bases. Germline assignment: CDR1 SEHNR and CDR2 FQNEAQ (reference sequence). V lost 7 bases to trimming and J lost 2 bases, with 11 bases between them. The CDR3 runs to 13 residues. The CDR3: CASTVGQNTEAFF. The CDR3 nucleotides read TGTGCCAGCACCGTGGGACAAAACACTGAAGCTTTCTTT.

A single count supports this clone. A read error may produce the germline difference seen at one junction end. The chain couples TRBV19 to TRBJ2-2; TRBD1 might be the D (6 bases). The V gene's germline CDR1 is LNHDA and CDR2 SQIVND (reference sequence). The CDR3 contains 17 residues. CDR3 DNA: TGTGCCAGTAGTATAGATTGCAGGGGACCCGAACACCGGGGAGCTGTTTTT. It codes for CASSIDCRGPEHRGAVF.

The sample holds one count of this clone. V and J are TRBV27 and TRBJ2-3, with a tentative D call TRBD1 (6 bases). V dropped 0 bases and J dropped 0 bases, with 19 bases sitting between them. Germline loops: CDR1 MNHEY, CDR2 SMNVEV (reference sequence). The CDR3 spans 19 residues. The CDR3 loop is CASSLSRPQQGPSTDTQYF. CDR3 DNA: TGTGCCAGCAGTTTATCGAGGCCCCAACAGGGCCCAAGCACAGATACGCAGTATTTT.

The rearrangement uses TRBV18 and TRBJ1-1, with 12 bases that match TRBD1. The CDR3 is 16 amino acids. Germline CDR1 KGHSH, CDR2 LQKENI. The J segment lost 2 bases and the V segment lost 4 bases, leaving 5 bases of the junction unmatched. CDR3 region: CASSLGQGARNTEAFF. The CDR3 nucleotides read TGTGCCAGCTCACTGGGACAGGGGGCTAGAAACACTGAAGCTTTCTTT.

This clone was recorded a few times. V usage is TRBV28 and J usage is TRBJ2-5; tentative D call: TRBD2 (6 bases). CDR1 MDHEN and CDR2 SYDVKM come from the germline V gene. The CDR3 runs to 13 residues. V dropped 6 bases and J dropped 5 bases, with 13 bases sitting between them. CDR3 sequence: CASRSGGTETQYF. CDR3 in DNA: TGTGCCAGCAGGTCCGGGGGTACGGAGACCCAGTACTTC.

This clone was recorded once. The chain employs TRBV28 and TRBJ1-2; D ambiguous. The germline CDR1 and CDR2 sequences are MDHEN and SYDVKM. The CDR3 extends over 14 amino acids. V lost 1 base and J lost 7, with 13 bases in between. The chain's CDR3 is CASSLLIRVGGYTF. DNA of the CDR3: TGTGCCAGCAGTTTATTGATCCGGGTGGGTGGCTACACCTTC.

The rearrangement joins TRBV6-5 to TRBJ1-2, with 9 bases fitting TRBD1. The CDR3 sequence is 14 residues long. V shed 7 bases and J 4 bases; nucleotides not matched to a gene: 7. Germline-derived CDR1 and CDR2 are MNHEY and SVGAGI. The CDR3 coding sequence is TGTGCCAGCAACGAGGGACAGGGAATCTATGGCTACACCTTC. Protein sequence: CASNEGQGIYGYTF.

The chain carries TRBV30 and TRBJ2-1; D remains unclear. The CDR3 runs 11 residues. Trimming cost V 5 bases and J 2 bases, with 4 bases left between them. The germline gives CDR1 GTSNPN, CDR2 SVGIG (reference sequence). The CDR3 sequence is CAWAPYNEQFF. The DNA for the CDR3 is TGTGCCTGGGCGCCCTACAATGAGCAGTTCTTC.

The chain links TRBV7-2 to TRBJ2-1; D gene uncertain. Per the germline V gene, CDR1 is SGHTA and CDR2 is FQGNSA. The CDR3 is 11 residues long. Between the trimmed V and J ends, which lost 5 bases and 13 bases, there was a span of 12 bases. DNA of the CDR3: TGTGCCAGCAGCCAGGAAATAGACCAGTTCTTC. Protein: CASSQEIDQFF.

This clone was seen once. This chain connects TRBV9 to TRBJ1-3; D may be TRBD1 (5 bases). The V end was cut by 0 bases, the J end by 1 base, with 11 bases between. The CDR3 is made up of 16 amino acids. CDR1 is SGDLS, CDR2 YYNGEE, per germline. DNA for the CDR3: TGTGCCAGCAGCGTAGGGGGGGATCTTTCTGGAAACACCATATATTTT. Protein product: CASSVGGDLSGNTIYF.

The chain combines TRBV28 with TRBJ1-1; the D gene is possibly TRBD1 (6 bases). There are 17 residues in the CDR3. Trimming pared 6 bases from V and 2 bases from J, leaving 22 bases between. Germline V gene data show CDR1 as MDHEN and CDR2 as SYDVKM. The CDR3 spells CASRPPSGAIANTEAFF. The DNA for the CDR3 is TGTGCCAGCAGACCCCCGTCGGGGGCGATTGCTAACACTGAAGCTTTCTTT.

V gene TRBV18 combines with J gene TRBJ1-5, with D maybe TRBD1 (5 bases). The CDR3 spans 17 residues. Per germline, CDR1 KGHSH and CDR2 LQKENI. With 3 bases removed from V and 2 bases from J, the gap between germline ends came to 17 bases. The CDR3 here is CASSPRGIGVGNQPQHF. In DNA, the CDR3 is TGTGCCAGCTCACCTAGGGGAATCGGAGTAGGCAATCAGCCCCAGCATTTT.

This clone appeared a few times. The CDR3 DNA sequence: TGTGCCTGGAGCCAAAATCTGGGCACTGAAGCTTTCTTT. Translated: CAWSQNLGTEAFF. This chain connects TRBV30 to TRBJ1-1; D gene unclear. V was cut by 3 bases and J by 4 bases, with 12 bases left in between. Germline V gene lookup returns CDR1 GTSNPN and CDR2 SVGIG (reference sequence). The CDR3 length is 13 residues.

This chain links TRBV5-6 with TRBJ2-3; 12 bases agree with TRBD2. Trimming at V came to 4 bases and at J to 6 bases, leaving 9 bases not matched to a gene. This CDR3 is built from 16 residues. CDR1 SGHDT and CDR2 YYEEEE come from the germline V gene. The DNA of the CDR3 is TGTGCCAGCAGCCTTAACACCGGGACTAGCGGGGATACGCAGTATTTT. This translates into CASSLNTGTSGDTQYF.

The sample holds a few counts of this clone. The gene calls are TRBV5-1 and TRBJ2-5, with 8 bases fitting TRBD1. The CDR3 runs to 16 residues. J gave up 5 bases and V 0 bases, and 9 bases lay outside the gene matches. Germline CDR1 and CDR2: SGHRS and YFSETQ. The CDR3 loop is CASSLEPTGAGETQYF. In nucleotides, the CDR3 is TGCGCCAGCAGCTTGGAGCCGACAGGGGCTGGGGAGACCCAGTACTTC.

This chain connects TRBV6-5 to TRBJ1-4; D unresolved. In germline, CDR1 is MNHEY, CDR2 SVGAGI. Trimming removed 5 bases at V and 0 bases at J, with 7 bases between. This CDR3 comprises 14 residues. CDR3 protein: CASSPTATNEKLFF. The CDR3, as DNA: TGTGCCAGCAGTCCAACAGCAACTAATGAAAAACTGTTTTTT.

The chain combines TRBV4-1 with TRBJ2-5; 12 bases map to TRBD2. CDR3 length equals 16 residues. The V gene end was trimmed by 0 bases and the J gene end by 13 bases; junction bases not matched to a gene: 12. Germline V lookup: CDR1 MGHRA, CDR2 YSYEKL. The CDR3 DNA sequence: TGCGCCAGCAGCCAAGATTTACTAGCGGGGGGCCGAGTGTCGTACTTC. It encodes CASSQDLLAGGRVSYF.

This clone has just one count. The chain is built from TRBV28 and TRBJ2-1, with D hard to call. The germline gives CDR1 MDHEN, CDR2 SYDVKM. Deletions cut 4 bases from V and 10 bases from J, with 20 bases between. The CDR3 contains 15 residues. The DNA for the CDR3 is TGTGCCAGCAGTTCATTAGGCACGTCGCTGCACGAGCAGTTCTTC. Protein product: CASSSLGTSLHEQFF.

This clone was observed a handful of times. This rearrangement joins TRBV28 to TRBJ2-7, with TRBD2 identical over 8 bases. The V and J ends lost 4 bases and 3 bases, in that order; junction bases with no gene match: 17. Germline CDR1 and CDR2: MDHEN and SYDVKM. This CDR3 comprises 18 residues. This chain's CDR3 is CASSSTGTRSGGVYEQYF. DNA for the CDR3: TGTGCCAGCAGTTCCACCGGGACTAGATCGGGCGGGGTCTACGAGCAGTACTTC.

The chain joins TRBV7-9 to TRBJ2-4, with 7 bases identical to TRBD1. The length of the CDR3 is 17 residues. With V trimmed by 0 bases and J by 11 bases, 16 bases remained unmatched. CDR1 is SEHNR, CDR2 FQNEAQ, per germline (reference sequence). This CDR3 is CASSLAGLGTGQGVQYF. In nucleotides, the CDR3 is TGTGCCAGCAGCTTAGCGGGATTGGGGACGGGGCAGGGGGTTCAGTACTTC.

CDR3 coding DNA: TGTGCCAGCAAGGAGTCGGGCAATCAGCCCCAGCATTTT. This sequence encodes CASKESGNQPQHF. The chain combines TRBV6-6 with TRBJ1-5; no clear D gene. The V end lost 7 bases, the J end lost 2 bases, and 9 bases lay between the germline ends. The V gene's germline CDR1 is MNHNY and CDR2 SVGAGI (reference sequence). The CDR3 sequence is 13 residues long.

This rearrangement joins TRBV10-2 to TRBJ2-5; tentatively, D is TRBD1 (5 bases). Germline lookup yields CDR1 WSHSY and CDR2 SAAADI. The V and J ends lost 7 bases and 5 bases respectively, with 11 bases between them. The CDR3 covers 12 residues. The CDR3 protein is CASMTVRETQYF. CDR3 sequence (DNA): TGCGCCAGCATGACAGTTCGGGAGACCCAGTACTTC.

The chain combines TRBV27 with TRBJ2-4; maybe TRBD2 (6 bases). CDR1 MNHEY and CDR2 SMNVEV come from the germline V gene (reference sequence). Trimming took 0 bases from V and 8 from J, leaving 14 bases between them. This CDR3 comprises 15 residues. Written as DNA, the CDR3 is TGTGCCAGCAGTTTATCGTACAGGCGCGGGGACATTCAGTACTTC. This codes for CASSLSYRRGDIQYF.

The chain couples TRBV10-3 to TRBJ1-4, with D possibly being TRBD1 (5 bases). V was cut by 5 bases and J by 6 bases, with 13 bases left in between. CDR1 and CDR2 from the germline V gene are ENHRY and SYGVKD. The CDR3 length is 14 residues. CDR3 residues: CAISPTVEYEKLFF. CDR3 nucleotides: TGTGCCATCAGTCCGACAGTTGAGTATGAAAAACTGTTTTTT.

This clone was seen a few times. This chain joins TRBV19 and TRBJ1-1; maybe TRBD1 (5 bases). CDR3 length equals 12 residues. The V gene's germline CDR1 is LNHDA and CDR2 SQIVND (reference sequence). The germline V and J ends were trimmed by 6 bases and 7 bases, with 12 bases remaining between them. The CDR3: CASRYRDGEAFF. The CDR3 bases are TGTGCCAGTAGGTATAGGGACGGTGAAGCTTTCTTT.